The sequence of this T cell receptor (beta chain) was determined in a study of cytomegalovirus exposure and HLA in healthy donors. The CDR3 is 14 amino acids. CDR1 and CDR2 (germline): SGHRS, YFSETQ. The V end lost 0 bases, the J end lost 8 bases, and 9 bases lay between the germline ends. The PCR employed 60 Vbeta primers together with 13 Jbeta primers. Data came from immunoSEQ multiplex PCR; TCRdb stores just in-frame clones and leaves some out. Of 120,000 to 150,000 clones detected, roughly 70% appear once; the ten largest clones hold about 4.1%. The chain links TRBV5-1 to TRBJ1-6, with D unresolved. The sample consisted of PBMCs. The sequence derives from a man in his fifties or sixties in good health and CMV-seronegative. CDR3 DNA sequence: TGCGCCAGCAGCTTGGACAGCTTCTATTCACCCCTCCACTTT. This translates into CASSLDSFYSPLHF. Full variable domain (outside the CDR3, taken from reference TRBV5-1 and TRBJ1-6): KAGVTQTPRYLIKTRGQQVTLSCSPISGHRSVSWYQQTPGQGLQFLFEYFSETQRNKGNFPGRFSGRQFSNSRSEMNVSTLELGDSALYLCASSLDSFYSPLHFGNGTRLTVT.